These 8 T cell receptor beta chains share one sample of origin, sequenced in a study of cytomegalovirus exposure and HLA in healthy donors. Both 60 Vbeta primers and 13 Jbeta primers went into the PCR. Sequencing used immunoSEQ multiplex PCR; TCRdb keeps in-frame clones, though not all of them. Seen here are 150,000 to 200,000 clones, about 75% observed once, and the top ten hold 4.7%. Sequencing was carried out using PBMCs. The receptors were gathered from a young man in good health and CMV-seropositive.

V usage is TRBV5-1 and J usage is TRBJ2-2; maybe TRBD2 (5 bases). This CDR3 comprises 14 residues. V was cut by 0 bases and J by 6 bases, with 9 bases left in between. Germline V gene data show CDR1 as SGHRS and CDR2 as YFSETQ. The CDR3 DNA reads as TGCGCCAGCAGCTTGGGGGGAGTCCCCGGGGAGCTGTTTTTT. It translates to CASSLGGVPGELFF.

V is TRBV7-9 and J is TRBJ2-3, with a weak D call TRBD2 (6 bases). V lost 2 bases to trimming and J lost 0 bases, with 9 bases between them. The CDR3 has 15 amino acids. From germline, CDR1 is SEHNR and CDR2 FQNEAQ (reference sequence). In nucleotides, the CDR3 is TGTGCCAGCAGCTTAAGCGGGTTCAGCACAGATACGCAGTATTTT. Residues: CASSLSGFSTDTQYF.

V is TRBV29-1 and J is TRBJ1-1; no clear D gene. CDR3 length: 14 amino acids. Germline V gene data show CDR1 as SQVTM and CDR2 as ANQGSEA. Trimming shortened V by 1 base and J by 7 bases, and 16 bases separated the two germline ends. The DNA of the CDR3 is TGCAGCGTTGAAGCAGGAAGGCAGGCCCTTGAAGCTTTCTTT. This gives the protein CSVEAGRQALEAFF.

The chain is built from TRBV4-1 and TRBJ1-1, with 7 bases matching TRBD1. The length of the CDR3 is 17 residues. Germline V gene data show CDR1 as MGHRA and CDR2 as YSYEKL. V trimming: 1 base; J trimming: 5 bases; junction bases outside the gene matches: 13. CDR3 loop: CASSQGARGPLGTEAFF. The CDR3 DNA reads as TGCGCCAGCAGCCAAGGGGCAAGGGGGCCCCTCGGAACTGAAGCTTTCTTT.

The V and J genes are TRBV30 and TRBJ2-1, with 7 positions matching TRBD2. CDR3 size: 18 residues. Germline CDR1 is GTSNPN and CDR2 is SVGIG (reference sequence). V dropped 0 bases and J dropped 0; count of bases not matched to a gene: 11. CDR3 nucleotides: TGTGCCTGGAGTGTATGGGGGGGAGGGATCGACTCCTACAATGAGCAGTTCTTC. This encodes CAWSVWGGGIDSYNEQFF.

The gene calls are TRBV6-6 and TRBJ2-7; D might be TRBD2 (5 bases). CDR3 length: 15 amino acids. V lost 0 bases and J lost 11, with 20 bases in between. Germline CDR1 MNHNY, CDR2 SVGAGI (reference sequence). CDR3 loop: CASSYSHREGFGKYV. The DNA for the CDR3 is TGTGCCAGCAGTTACTCGCACCGGGAAGGATTTGGGAAGTACGTC.

The chain combines TRBV4-1 with TRBJ1-1; D call uncertain. CDR1 MGHRA and CDR2 YSYEKL come from the germline V gene. Trimming removed 0 bases at V and 0 bases at J, with 11 bases between. The CDR3 covers 16 residues. The DNA for the CDR3 is TGCGCCAGCAGCCAAGATCTTAGGCGGTTGAACACTGAAGCTTTCTTT. Protein product: CASSQDLRRLNTEAFF.

The chain uses TRBV7-3 and TRBJ2-1, with 7 bases identical to TRBD2. Germline V CDR1 and CDR2: SGHTA, FQGTGA. The CDR3 loop spans 15 amino acids. J was trimmed by 9 bases and V by 5 bases; bases with no gene match: 13. CDR3 DNA: TGTGCCAGCAGCCCCCAAGGAGCGGGGTTCCGTGAGCAGTTCTTC. Translated, it gives CASSPQGAGFREQFF.